This TCR beta chain is from a study of pediatric ulcerative colitis. Assay: immunoSEQ multiplex PCR; the TCRdb copy retains only in-frame clones and omits some. The sample holds around 64,000 clones; about nine tenths are singletons and the top ten take about 3.5%. This CDR3 has 11 amino acids. Between the trimmed V and J ends, which lost 4 bases and 5 bases, there was a span of 6 bases. Germline V gene data show CDR1 as MNHEY and CDR2 as SVGAGI. This receptor was obtained from a boy aged 5-17 years with severe ulcerative colitis. The chain employs TRBV6-5 and TRBJ2-7, with D tentatively TRBD1 (6 bases). Sample: blood. The CDR3 DNA sequence: TGTGCCAGCAGTTGGGGGCACGAGCAGTACTTC. It yields the protein CASSWGHEQYF.